The T cell receptor (beta chain) under discussion was sequenced for a study of radiotherapy plus CTLA-4 blockade in lung cancer. Study-wide context: About a sixth of enrolled patients responded objectively, and around 30% had disease control.

Using immunoSEQ multiplex PCR, the repertoire was profiled, and TCRdb retains in-frame clones only, with some absent. The sample records 20,000 or so clones, 86% being singletons. Ipilimumab CTLA-4 blockade and focal radiation were given to patients with chemo-refractory metastatic non-small-cell lung cancer. The ends were cut back, 2 bases at V and 3 bases at J, with 8 bases in the middle. This CDR3 contains 14 residues. Germline V gene lookup returns CDR1 SGHRS and CDR2 YFSETQ. The material sequenced was peripheral blood, taken from a patient treated with radiotherapy plus ipilimumab. The chain combines TRBV5-1 with TRBJ2-2; the D gene is possibly TRBD1 (5 bases). The sequence came from a human donor with non-small cell lung cancer whose response to radiotherapy plus ipilimumab could not be evaluated. The chain's CDR3 is CASSFREYTGELFF. The CDR3 DNA is TGCGCCAGCAGCTTCAGGGAATACACCGGGGAGCTGTTTTTT.